This note documents a single T cell receptor beta chain sequence. The sample originates from a study of blood T cell repertoires in COVID-19. Study-wide background: The study drew acute and convalescent COVID-19 samples from the United States, Italy and Spain. T cells, B-cell-depleted T cells, or PBMCs provided the cDNA or gDNA that served as material.

Data came from immunoSEQ multiplex PCR; TCRdb stores just in-frame clones and leaves some out. The sample holds approximately 280,000 clones; roughly 90% are singletons and the top ten take more than 1.5%. Enrollees, about 18 to 95 years old, lived in around 23 US areas. Cohorts were based on clinical histories the participants reported. This receptor was identified in a woman aged 55-69 years who had recovered from COVID-19. Material for sequencing was PBMCs or T cells enriched from blood (not recorded which).

The CDR3 is CASSLNVATDGYTF. In DNA, the CDR3 is TGCGCCAGCAGCTTAAATGTGGCAACAGATGGCTACACCTTC. This chain connects TRBV5-1 to TRBJ1-2; D remains ambiguous. The CDR3 sequence is 14 residues long. V gave up 2 bases and J gave up 6 bases, with 14 bases separating them. CDR1 SGHRS and CDR2 YFSETQ come from the germline V gene.